This TCR beta chain was documented in a study of blood T cell repertoires in COVID-19. About the research overall: Sample material is recorded as cDNA or gDNA derived from T cells, B-cell-depleted T cells, or PBMCs.

Method: immunoSEQ multiplex PCR; TCRdb's copy keeps in-frame clones and lacks some. The sample lists more than 150,000 clones, approximately 87% seen once, with approximately 0.88% in the top ten. The V segment lost 2 bases and the J segment 2 bases; nucleotides outside the gene matches: 0. This CDR3 is 13 amino acids long. In germline, CDR1 is MNHEY, CDR2 SVGAGI. The chain carries TRBV6-5 and TRBJ2-7; TRBD1 matches at 7 bases. Sequenced material: peripheral blood. The sequence derives from a woman aged 18-29 years who had recovered from COVID-19. The DNA for the CDR3 is TGTGCCAGCAGTTACACAGGGGCCTACGAGCAGTACTTC. Translating gives CASSYTGAYEQYF.